The 17 T cell receptor beta chains reported below all come from one sample, sequenced in a study. TCRdb reprocessed the 5' RACE reads via MiXCR and lists one record per CDR3 protein. Of nearly 40,000 distinct CDR3 sequences listed, around 18% are singletons. The specimen sequenced was naive CD4+ T cells sorted from a lymph node. Indicated subset: naive CD4+ T cells, CD4+CD45RA+CD25-. Source of these receptors: a female donor with breast cancer.

In its sample, this clonotype was seen many times. CDR3 bases: TGCGCCAGCAGCTTGGGGGGGACAGGGGCAAATTCACCCCTCCACTTT. Protein product: CASSLGGTGANSPLHF. This chain links TRBV5-1 with TRBJ1-6; 10 bases line up with TRBD1. This CDR3 is built from 16 residues. The germline CDR1 and CDR2 sequences are SGHRS and YFSETQ. Trimming removed 0 bases from V and 7 bases from J; junction bases left unmatched: 4.

This clonotype occurred many times. The V and J genes are TRBV7-3 and TRBJ2-7, with D perhaps matching TRBD2 (6 bases). The CDR3 is 13 residues long. Trimming removed 5 bases at V and 4 bases at J, with 12 bases between. The germline V gene encodes CDR1 SGHTA and CDR2 FQGTGA. CDR3 DNA: TGTGCCAGCAGCGTTAGCGGAGGTTACGAGCAGTACTTC. Amino acid sequence: CASSVSGGYEQYF. Variable domain in full (rest from reference TRBV7-3 and TRBJ2-7): GAGVSQTPSNKVTEKGKYVELRCDPISGHTALYWYRQSLGQGPEFLIYFQGTGAADDSGLPNDRFFAVRPEGSVSTLKIQRTERGDSAVYLCASSVSGGYEQYFGPGTRLTVT.

For this clonotype: The junction departs from the called germline gene at one end, perhaps through a read error. The rearrangement links TRBV12-3 or TRBV12-4 to TRBJ1-1, with 7 bases lining up with TRBD1. The CDR3 loop spans 15 amino acids. CDR3 coding DNA: TGTGCCAGCAGTCAAGGGGGCTCGTACTTGACTGAAGCTTGCTTT. This gives the protein CASSQGGSYLTEACF.

V is TRBV4-1 and J is TRBJ2-5; 7 nucleotides line up with TRBD2. CDR1 MGHRA and CDR2 YSYEKL come from the germline V gene. Unmatched junction bases numbered 6, after V lost 1 base and J lost 1 base. The CDR3 is 16 residues long. DNA of the CDR3: TGCGCCAGCAGCCAAGCCAGCGGGGTTGGCCAAGAGACCCAGTACTTC. Protein: CASSQASGVGQETQYF.

This clonotype was found a few times. One end of the junction fails to match germline, which may point to a read error. The chain links TRBV7-7 to TRBJ1-1, with unresolved D. The CDR3 has 13 residues. Germline V gives CDR1 SSHAT, CDR2 FNYEAQ (reference sequence). The CDR3 is CASSFSKNTEAFF. CDR3 DNA: TGTGCTAGCAGCTTCTCCAAGAACACTGAAGCTTTCTTT.

This chain connects TRBV5-1 to TRBJ2-6, with 8 nucleotides matching TRBD1. The CDR3 spans 18 residues. Per the germline V gene, CDR1 is SGHRS and CDR2 is YFSETQ. V lost 4 bases, J lost 0 bases, and 9 bases stayed unmatched. CDR3 protein: CASSKGQGGNSGANVLTF. CDR3 in DNA: TGCGCCAGCAGCAAAGGACAGGGTGGGAACTCTGGGGCCAACGTCCTGACTTTC.

This clonotype has more than one count but fewer than ten. The chain recombines TRBV7-3 with TRBJ2-5; 9 bases map to TRBD1. J gave up 1 base and V 5 bases, and 8 bases lay outside the gene matches. The CDR3 length is 16 residues. The germline V gene encodes CDR1 SGHTA and CDR2 FQGTGA. The CDR3 loop is CASSRTGDRSQETQYF. CDR3 DNA sequence: TGTGCCAGCAGCCGGACAGGGGACCGTAGCCAAGAGACCCAGTACTTC.

CDR3 region: CSVGGYAETQYF. CDR3 coding DNA: TGCAGCGTGGGGGGGTATGCGGAGACCCAGTACTTC. The chain uses TRBV29-1 and TRBJ2-5; 7 bases fit TRBD2. The CDR3 is 12 residues long. The J segment lost 5 bases and the V segment lost 6 bases, leaving 6 bases of the junction unmatched. Germline V gives CDR1 SQVTM, CDR2 ANQGSEA.

The V and J genes are TRBV5-1 and TRBJ2-2, with TRBD2 identical over 7 bases. Trimming removed 7 bases from V and 6 bases from J; junction bases left unmatched: 12. CDR1 and CDR2 (germline): SGHRS, YFSETQ. The CDR3 has 15 amino acids. DNA of the CDR3: TGCGCCAGCCGAAAGGCGGGAGAAACTGCCGGGGAGCTGTTTTTT. Amino acids: CASRKAGETAGELFF. The full variable domain, with the rest looked up from reference TRBV5-1 and TRBJ2-2, is KAGVTQTPRYLIKTRGQQVTLSCSPISGHRSVSWYQQTPGQGLQFLFEYFSETQRNKGNFPGRFSGRQFSNSRSEMNVSTLELGDSALYLCASRKAGETAGELFFGEGSRLTVL.

This clonotype was observed a handful of times. V and J are TRBV5-1 and TRBJ2-5, with D perhaps TRBD1 (6 bases). Between the trimmed V and J ends, which lost 4 bases and 1 base, there was a span of 14 bases. This CDR3 spans 15 amino acids. Germline CDR1 is SGHRS and CDR2 is YFSETQ. The CDR3 bases are TGCGCCAGCAGCATGAAAGGACAGTTCCAAGAGACCCAGTACTTC. The encoded protein is CASSMKGQFQETQYF.

This clonotype was observed at least ten times. The V call is TRBV5-3, the J call TRBJ1-3; tentative D call: TRBD1 (6 bases). TRBV5-3 carries the ORF label, with uncertain function. The V and J ends lost 5 bases and 0 bases respectively, with 12 bases between them. CDR3 length equals 15 residues. The CDR3 sequence is CARREGDISGNTIYF. The CDR3 bases are TGTGCCAGAAGGGAGGGGGACATCTCTGGAAACACCATATATTTT.

The V gene is TRBV14, the J gene TRBJ2-3; TRBD1 matches at 8 bases. Trimming cost V 5 bases and J 1 base; bases outside gene matches: 11. CDR1 and CDR2 (germline): SGHDN, FVKESK. The CDR3 is 17 residues long. CDR3 DNA sequence: TGTGCCAGCAGCTCCCGCATACGGACAGGGCGCACAGATACGCAGTATTTT. Residues: CASSSRIRTGRTDTQYF.

This clonotype was found a few times. The chain recombines TRBV5-1 with TRBJ2-1; 10 nucleotides line up with TRBD1. Per germline, CDR1 SGHRS and CDR2 YFSETQ. J lost 6 bases, V lost 5 bases, and 2 bases had no gene match. The CDR3 is 13 residues long. CDR3 sequence (DNA): TGCGCCAGCAGGTGGACAGGGGGCAATGAGCAGTTCTTC. This encodes CASRWTGGNEQFF.

Comment on this clonotype: A read error is possible here, since a much larger clone lies one base away. The V call is TRBV5-1, the J call TRBJ2-5; D call uncertain. Germline V CDR1 and CDR2: SGHRS, YFSETQ. The V end was cut by 0 bases, the J end by 2 bases, with 11 bases between. This CDR3 has 15 amino acids. CDR3: CASSLVGGPQETQYF. In DNA, the CDR3 is TGCGCCAGCAGCTTGGTCGGCGGACCACAAGAGACCCAGTACTTC.

As concerns this clonotype: Mismatch with germline at one junction end may stem from a read error. The chain recombines TRBV5-1 with TRBJ2-7; D is perhaps TRBD1 (5 bases). Germline CDR1 reads SGHRS; CDR2 reads YFSETQ. CDR3 length equals 12 residues. The CDR3 region is CASSLAQGEQHF. The DNA of the CDR3 is TGCGCCAGCAGCTTGGCCCAGGGCGAGCAGCACTTC.

V and J are TRBV5-1 and TRBJ2-3; the match to TRBD1 covers 8 bases. This CDR3 has 14 residues. Losses at the gene ends were 10 bases for V and 2 bases for J; bases not matched to a gene: 9. CDR1 is SGHRS and CDR2 is YFSETQ in the germline V gene. The CDR3: CASRQGPHTDTQYF. The CDR3 nucleotides are TGCGCCTCAAGACAGGGGCCGCACACAGATACGCAGTATTTT.

The chain links TRBV5-5 to TRBJ1-4; no firm D call. V was clipped by 0 bases and J by 8 bases, with 11 bases between them. From germline, CDR1 is SGHKS and CDR2 YYEKEE (reference sequence). The CDR3 consists of 14 residues. This CDR3 reads CASSLEWGGEKLFF. The CDR3 DNA is TGTGCCAGCAGCTTGGAATGGGGTGGAGAAAAACTGTTTTTT.